This T cell receptor (beta chain) was captured by sequencing in a study of shared T cell receptors in the human thymus. Regarding this clone: The same CDR3 arises from other DNA sequences in this sample as well.

The junction had 8 bases not matched to a gene; V was cut back by 2 bases and J by 1 base. Looked up from germline, CDR1 is SGHDT and CDR2 is YYEEEE. This CDR3 contains 17 residues. Some clones are missing from TCRdb's copy, which holds only in-frame ones; the method was immunoSEQ multiplex PCR. The repertoire holds fewer than 700,000 clones, with over 75% as singletons. These data were also filed under a second study, of human thymus T cells. From that study: Corrective cardiac operations yielded the resected thymus tissue. It looked as if thymic and blood repertoires used V and J genes in a biased way.

The receptor was derived from a boy under three years old with a congenital heart defect. The gene calls are TRBV5-6 and TRBJ1-2; 10 positions match TRBD1. Sequencing was done on a sample of thymocytes. The CDR3 is CASSLQTGGLINYGYTF. In nucleotides, the CDR3 is TGTGCCAGCAGCTTACAGACAGGGGGCCTGATTAACTATGGCTACACCTTC.